One sample yielded the 10 T cell receptor beta chains listed below, sequenced in a study of beta chain features in type 1 diabetes. Reverse transcription of all isolated RNA meant that expressed TCRB transcripts were sequenced. Data came from immunoSEQ multiplex PCR; TCRdb stores just in-frame clones and leaves some out. The sample has about 390,000 clones; around a tenth are singletons. Study results and limitations: Shorter TCRB CDR3s, moderately but significantly so, were found in Type 1 diabetes patients in all four CD4+ subsets.

Their antigens are not known. The sequenced material came from central memory CD4+ T cells from blood. These receptors were collected from a man in his thirties or forties with type 1 diabetes.

This clone was found many times. This chain joins TRBV23-1 and TRBJ2-2; the match to TRBD2 covers 7 bases. TRBV23-1 is labeled an ORF, and its function is uncertain. This CDR3 is 16 amino acids long. The V gene end was trimmed by 6 bases and the J gene end by 1 base; junction bases not matched to a gene: 8. The CDR3 region is CASSREVCRNTGELFF. CDR3 bases: TGCGCCAGCAGCCGGGAGGTGTGTCGGAACACCGGGGAGCTGTTTTTT.

This clone was seen many times. The chain joins TRBV27 to TRBJ1-4; possible D gene TRBD1, 6 bases. V gave up 9 bases and J gave up 6 bases, with 17 bases separating them. Germline values: CDR1 MNHEY, CDR2 SMNVEV (reference sequence). The CDR3 is 14 residues long. The CDR3 region has the DNA TGTGCCAGGACAGATGGGGGGCGCGATGAAAAACTGTTTTTT. Protein sequence: CARTDGGRDEKLFF.

This clone was counted only a few times. The rearrangement joins TRBV4-3 to TRBJ2-3, with D hard to call. The CDR3 spans 16 residues. Germline CDR1 and CDR2: LGHNA and YSLEER. V was trimmed by 0 bases and J by 2 bases, leaving 12 bases between them. This CDR3 is CASSQDLTGTTDTQYF. CDR3 DNA sequence: TGCGCCAGCAGCCAAGATTTGACGGGTACCACAGATACGCAGTATTTT.

Details on this clone: The sample holds other DNA sequences that translate to the same CDR3. V is TRBV7-2 and J is TRBJ2-1; the D call may be TRBD1 or TRBD2 (5 bases each). Deletions cut 1 base from V and 0 bases from J, with 16 bases between. This CDR3 is 18 amino acids long. CDR1 and CDR2 from the germline V gene are SGHTA and FQGNSA. This CDR3 reads CASSLDQGGSSSYNEQFF. The CDR3 DNA reads as TGTGCCAGCAGCTTAGATCAGGGCGGGTCGAGCTCCTACAATGAGCAGTTCTTC.

This clone was seen more than once but under ten times. This sequence joins TRBV30 and TRBJ2-3; the D call may be TRBD1 or TRBD2 (5 bases each). V was clipped by 5 bases and J by 2 bases, with 11 bases between them. CDR1 and CDR2 (germline): GTSNPN, SVGIG (reference sequence). The CDR3 is 13 residues long. The CDR3 spells CAWAGTNTDTQYF. CDR3 in DNA: TGTGCCTGGGCCGGGACCAACACAGATACGCAGTATTTT.

This clone was seen more than once but under ten times. The V and J genes are TRBV29-1 and TRBJ1-2; the D is unclear. Germline V gene data show CDR1 as SQVTM and CDR2 as ANQGSEA. The CDR3 runs 12 residues. V dropped 0 bases and J dropped 4 bases, with 6 bases sitting between them. CDR3: CSVEETSYGYTF. CDR3 sequence (DNA): TGCAGCGTTGAAGAAACGTCCTATGGCTACACCTTC. Using reference TRBV29-1 and TRBJ1-2 for the parts outside the CDR3, the full variable domain is SAVISQKPSRDICQRGTSLTIQCQVDSQVTMMFWYRQQPGQSLTLIATANQGSEATYESGFVIDKFPISRPNLTFSTLTVSNMSPEDSSIYLCSVEETSYGYTFGSGTRLTVV.

The rearrangement joins TRBV7-9 to TRBJ1-1; 7 bases are shared with TRBD1. The CDR3 sequence is 14 residues long. After removal of 4 bases from V and 0 bases from J, the junction contained 2 bases not matched to a gene. The germline V gene encodes CDR1 SEHNR and CDR2 FQNEAQ (reference sequence). CDR3 sequence reads: CASSSGTVNTEAFF. The CDR3 DNA follows: TGTGCCAGCAGCTCCGGGACAGTGAACACTGAAGCTTTCTTT. The full variable domain, with the rest looked up from reference TRBV7-9 and TRBJ1-1, is DTGVSQNPRHKITKRGQNVTFRCDPISEHNRLYWYRQTLGQGPEFLTYFQNEAQLEKSRLLSDRFSAERPKGSFSTLEIQRTEQGDSAMYLCASSSGTVNTEAFFGQGTRLTVV.

The chain employs TRBV11-2 and TRBJ1-4; no clear D gene. This CDR3 has 13 amino acids. V lost 4 bases and J lost 9, with 12 bases in between. Germline V gene sequence: CDR1 SGHAT, CDR2 FQNNGV. Here the CDR3 DNA reads TGTGCCAGCAGCTCCTCGTCCGGGCAAAAACTGTTTTTT. Encoded protein: CASSSSSGQKLFF.

Turning to this clone: In the same sample, other DNA sequences code for this CDR3. The rearrangement uses TRBV5-1 and TRBJ2-7; D is unresolved. Germline V gene lookup returns CDR1 SGHRS and CDR2 YFSETQ. The CDR3 spans 14 residues. V lost 1 base and J lost 1, with 9 bases in between. CDR3 in amino acids: CASSLTVPSYEQYF. The CDR3 DNA is TGCGCCAGCAGCTTGACGGTGCCATCCTACGAGCAGTACTTC. The whole variable domain, remainder taken from reference TRBV5-1 and TRBJ2-7, is KAGVTQTPRYLIKTRGQQVTLSCSPISGHRSVSWYQQTPGQGLQFLFEYFSETQRNKGNFPGRFSGRQFSNSRSEMNVSTLELGDSALYLCASSLTVPSYEQYFGPGTRLTVT.

V and J are TRBV6-7 and TRBJ1-1; 8 nucleotides match TRBD1. TRBV6-7 is known as an ORF, though its function is uncertain. CDR3 length equals 16 residues. After removal of 4 bases from V and 1 base from J, the junction contained 8 bases not matched to a gene. The CDR3 protein is CASSSNRGTGNTEAFF. The CDR3 DNA is TGTGCCAGCAGTTCTAACAGGGGGACGGGGAACACTGAAGCTTTCTTT.